This record covers a single TCR beta chain. Its antigen is undetermined. The CDR3 is 15 amino acids. Germline V gene sequence: CDR1 LNHDA, CDR2 SQIVND (reference sequence). V was clipped by 2 bases and J by 2 bases; unmatched bases: 4. Generated by immunoSEQ multiplex PCR, the TCRdb table keeps only in-frame clones and is missing some. The table has over 85,000 clones, roughly 90% seen once; the top ten hold over 1.3%. This sample is part of a study of cytomegalovirus exposure and HLA in healthy donors. Study outcomes and limitations: The study found most TCR sequences rare, yet found some public TCRs in many donors.

Specimen: PBMCs. The sequence derives from a woman aged 25-40 years in good health and CMV-seropositive. The chain links TRBV19 to TRBJ2-3, with 7 bases matching TRBD2. The CDR3 region is CASSIPSGITDTQYF. As DNA, the CDR3 is TGTGCCAGTAGTATACCTAGCGGAATCACAGATACGCAGTATTTT.